This T cell receptor (beta chain) originates from a study of T cells after posttransplantation cyclophosphamide (dated by TCRdb to 2016 to 2017). At the level of the whole study: Using TRB sequencing, the study followed how the T cell repertoire rebuilt after myeloablative bone marrow transplantation with posttransplantation cyclophosphamide given as GVHD prophylaxis. In 3 patients, up to about 3 additional blood samples taken between 2 and 5.2 years after transplant also underwent TRB sequencing, as did pretransplant blood from 4 patients. Samples from some 40 PTCy-treated patients, along with samples from some 15 of their related bone marrow donors, underwent antigen receptor sequencing. Public TRB sequences were compared against a database of over 3,000 sequences linked to responses to pathogens, tumor antigens, self-antigens and alloantigens. Blood from all 34 PTCy patients who had 1-year posttransplant specimens underwent TRB sequencing. Because TRA and TRB clonality were tightly correlated in 9 samples, subsequent TCR analyses were focused on TRB only. What the authors observed across the whole study: Across the approximately 42 patients, TRB clonality was highly associated with recipient CMV seropositivity and CMV reactivation, and diversity with PTCy was similar to that in the CNI/methotrexate controls. The TRB repertoires of T cells infiltrating skin or GI tract showed only limited overlap with the TRB repertoires of T cells in blood. Donor-recipient similarity was low at 1-2 months but rose over the first year, and later blood repertoires were often dominated by donor CD8+ memory clones.

In its sample, this clone was seen many times. It has no known antigen specificity. No much larger clone is present one base from it, and per-base qualities are unavailable. Via the germline V gene, CDR1 is SGHAT and CDR2 FQNNGV. The CDR3 contains 15 residues, cysteine and phenylalanine counted. Only the CDR3 DNA is retained, 45 bases long and in frame from the first base. At the junction V is shortened by 0 bases and J by 3 bases; bases outside the gene matches: 2. Read against the paper, the sample's treatment or condition label means: high-dose cyclophosphamide on days +3 and +4 as single-agent GVHD prophylaxis. Busulfan and fludarabine conditioning, a related or unrelated marrow graft, and cyclophosphamide on days +3 and +4 were given to PTCy patients. The PTCy-treated patients were drawn from a prospective, multi-institutional clinical trial. Mononuclear cells from peripheral blood and bone marrow were separated by Ficoll-Hypaque density centrifugation and then cryopreserved.

Genomic DNA was used for TRB sequencing, which was performed with the immunoSEQ assay at survey resolution or with the hsTCRB kit. In the paper's pipeline: The immunoSEQ software handled initial read processing, and the LymphoSeq R package was used for repertoire analyses. Clonality was calculated as 1 minus normalized Shannon entropy, and the Gini coefficient was also calculated for each TRB dataset. To infer phenotypes in unsorted samples, TRB sequences from sorted subsets of the recipient or donor were mapped onto the unsorted samples of the same recipient. As stored in TCRdb, this immuneACCESS dataset retains in-frame rearrangements with V and J assigned. A fraction of the clones does not appear; measured against another copy, unresolved V genes explain less than half of the discrepancy, and the remainder lacks a known reason. The D gene and trimming were derived from the DNA, and the V and J assignments and clone size from that table. This sample includes over 15,000 clones, and none of them was observed just once. The ten largest clones represent around 0.56% of the sample.

The V gene is TRBV11-2 and the J gene is TRBJ1-5, with 7 bases aligning to TRBD1. Material: PBMCs, obtained after allogeneic stem cell transplant with posttransplant cyclophosphamide. The TCR comes from a female patient between 30 and 39 years old who received an allogeneic stem cell transplant from a related donor, was CMV-positive, and had no GVHD. Some T cells seen after a transplant may have their origin in the graft donor. CDR3 sequence: CASSLEGGPNQPQHF. The nucleotide sequence reads as follows: TGTGCCAGCAGCTTAGAAGGGGGCCCCAATCAGCCCCAGCATTTT.